This entry features one T cell receptor beta chain sequence. At the DNA level, this CDR3 is encoded by other sequences in the same sample as well. V was cut by 0 bases and J by 0 bases, with 6 bases left in between. This CDR3 is 15 amino acids long. Germline values: CDR1 GTSNPN, CDR2 SVGIG (reference sequence). This specimen comes from a study of blood T cell repertoires in COVID-19. Profiled with immunoSEQ multiplex PCR; TCRdb holds only in-frame clones, not every one. The table records about 160,000 clones, 85% of them present only once. The material sequenced was peripheral blood. The sequence derives from a human donor with acute or convalescent COVID-19. The donor label of this sample is uncertain. This chain joins TRBV30 and TRBJ1-6; D remains ambiguous. This CDR3 is CAWSVLSSYNSPLHF. In nucleotides, the CDR3 is TGTGCCTGGAGTGTACTAAGCTCCTATAATTCACCCCTCCACTTT.